This entry concerns a single T cell receptor (beta chain). Source study methods: From reference gene primer amplification, estimates of nucleated cell counts were derived. The protocol was immunoSEQ multiplex PCR, while the TCRdb copy is restricted to in-frame clones and leaves out a portion. V and J calls and clone size are copied from that table; D and trimming were computed from the DNA. This sample has approximately 170,000 clones, with around 86% found just once. This record belongs to a study of blood T cell repertoires in COVID-19. At the level of the study: The United States, Italy and Spain were the sources of the acute and convalescent COVID-19 samples. The analysed material was cDNA or gDNA that came from T cells, B-cell-depleted T cells, or PBMCs.

The germline V gene has CDR1 LNHDA and CDR2 SQIVND (reference sequence). The CDR3 has 14 amino acids. Deletions cut 4 bases from V and 2 bases from J, with 11 bases between. Sequenced input: peripheral blood. The TCR sequence derives from a man in his 70s who had recovered from COVID-19. The chain couples TRBV19 to TRBJ1-2; no clear D gene. The CDR3, as DNA: TGTGCCAGTAGTAGGGGAGTCGGAAACTATGGCTACACCTTC. Residues: CASSRGVGNYGYTF.